A selection of T cell receptor beta chains follows, all from one sample in a study of blood T cell repertoires in COVID-19. Sequencing was performed with immunoSEQ multiplex PCR; in TCRdb, only in-frame clones are kept and a portion is missing. The profile covers 400,000 to 550,000 clones, with more than 85% appearing a single time and 4% to 5.5% taken by the ten largest. The sequencing input was peripheral blood. These receptors all come from a woman in her twenties or thirties with acute or convalescent COVID-19. CDR3s leave out the opening cysteine and the closing phenylalanine or tryptophan. The order of the fields is CDR3 length, clone size, V gene, J gene, CDR3 protein. For some rows the clone size is stated as once, few or many, or as a class when expanded; others skip it.

>12|once|TRBV30|TRBJ2-3
AWSRGQGADTQY
>13|NA|TRBV6-5|TRBJ1-1
ASSPPRTRTGEAF
>14|once|TRBV7-9|TRBJ2-7
ASSDRLAGQGYEQY
>13|NA|TRBV2|TRBJ2-7
ASSEGGQGPYEQY
>12|NA|TRBV6-4|TRBJ1-6
ASSWGGDNSPLH
>14|NA|TRBV5-1|TRBJ2-3
ASSLIVGAGTDTQY
>12|NA|TRBV5-1|TRBJ1-1
ASRITPGGTEAF
>13|NA|TRBV4-1|TRBJ2-7
ASSSLQDRNYEQY
>13|NA|TRBV25-1|TRBJ1-1
ASSEYGTVNTEAF
>11|NA|TRBV7-2|TRBJ1-6
ASSLYTRSPLH
>14|NA|TRBV13|TRBJ2-1
ASSLGRGVAYNEQF
>13|once|TRBV7-8|TRBJ2-3
ASRDGVGSTDTQY
>14|NA|TRBV15|TRBJ1-2
ATSRDPGTTNYGYT
>14|NA|TRBV2|TRBJ2-7
ASSEKNWDRPYEQY
>9|NA|TRBV28|TRBJ1-1
ASRWTGRTF
>15|NA|TRBV7-3|TRBJ2-2
ASSTTGLAMFTGELF
>11|NA|TRBV30|TRBJ2-2
AWRKQGSGELF
>12|NA|TRBV2|TRBJ1-2
ASSEWPPDYGYT
>13|NA|TRBV5-1|TRBJ2-3
ASSSAGQTTDTQY
>13|once|TRBV7-9|TRBJ1-4
ASSPDRTTNEKLF
>10|NA|TRBV12-3/TRBV12-4|TRBJ2-3
ASTKSPDTQY
>13|NA|TRBV19|TRBJ1-2
ASRIWDRANYGYT
>12|NA|TRBV19|TRBJ1-6
ASSSGGRDSPLH
>9|NA|TRBV6-5|TRBJ1-6
ASSLGGTLH
>12|NA|TRBV29-1|TRBJ1-5
SVVGTGSNQPQH
>13|NA|TRBV2|TRBJ1-3
ASIREGHSGNTIY
>16|NA|TRBV28|TRBJ1-1
ASSFRPPRTAVFTEAF
>10|NA|TRBV5-5|TRBJ1-2
ASSDRANGYT
>10|NA|TRBV6-1|TRBJ2-7
ASSDRSDEQY
>14|NA|TRBV28|TRBJ2-3
ASSPRLAGGPDTQY
>12|NA|TRBV18|TRBJ1-2
ASSPSGQSTGYT
>13|NA|TRBV2|TRBJ2-3
ASSNRDTSTDTQY
>11|NA|TRBV24-1|TRBJ2-2
ATSYRGSGELF
>12|NA|TRBV7-8|TRBJ1-5
ASSLALQGQPQH
>11|NA|TRBV12-3/TRBV12-4|TRBJ1-5
ASSLSGVEPQH
>19|NA|TRBV23-1|TRBJ2-3
ASSQPRRSGGAKHPTDTQY
>11|NA|TRBV30|TRBJ2-1
AWSVAGGQEQF
>13|NA|TRBV18|TRBJ2-1
ASSRNEGTTNEQF
>19|NA|TRBV13|TRBJ2-6
ASSLGLTLHDRGSGANVLT
>13|NA|TRBV9|TRBJ2-2
ASSAGGTNTGELF
>14|NA|TRBV2|TRBJ2-3
ASSVASGGARDTQY
>13|NA|TRBV7-8|TRBJ1-4
ASSPGQGSYEKLF
>12|NA|TRBV27|TRBJ2-1
ASNPWRGGNEQF
>10|NA|TRBV9|TRBJ2-1
ASSPQGNEQF
>12|NA|TRBV30|TRBJ2-3
AWYRGYGSDTQY
>10|once|TRBV29-1|TRBJ1-1
SVDRGQIGAF
>13|NA|TRBV9|TRBJ2-5
ASSVAAGKGETQY
>12|NA|TRBV4-1|TRBJ2-7
ASSQYPGSYEQY
>9|once|TRBV20-1|TRBJ2-3
SARAGDTQY
>12|NA|TRBV7-2|TRBJ1-5
ASSLGGGREPQH
>17|NA|TRBV2|TRBJ2-6
ASSEALRGWGSGANVLT
>11|NA|TRBV7-2|TRBJ2-3
ASSLRRENTQY